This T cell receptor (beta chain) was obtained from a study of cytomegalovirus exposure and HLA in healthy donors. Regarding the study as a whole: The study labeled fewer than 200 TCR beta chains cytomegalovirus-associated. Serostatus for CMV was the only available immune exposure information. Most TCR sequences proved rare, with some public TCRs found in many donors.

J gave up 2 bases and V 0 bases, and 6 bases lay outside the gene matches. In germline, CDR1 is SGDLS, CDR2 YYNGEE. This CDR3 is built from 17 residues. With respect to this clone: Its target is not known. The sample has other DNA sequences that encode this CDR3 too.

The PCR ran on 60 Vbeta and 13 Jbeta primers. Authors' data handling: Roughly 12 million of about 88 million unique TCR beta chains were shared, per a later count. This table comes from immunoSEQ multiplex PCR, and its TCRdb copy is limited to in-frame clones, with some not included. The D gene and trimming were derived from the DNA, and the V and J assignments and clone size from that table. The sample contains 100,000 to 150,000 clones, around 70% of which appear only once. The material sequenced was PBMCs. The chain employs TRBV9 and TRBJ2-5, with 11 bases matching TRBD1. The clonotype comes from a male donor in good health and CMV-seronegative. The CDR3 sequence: CASSVGGGTGGQETQYF. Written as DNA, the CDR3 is TGTGCCAGCAGCGTAGGGGGTGGGACAGGGGGACAAGAGACCCAGTACTTC.